This T cell receptor beta chain was recorded in a study of cytomegalovirus exposure and HLA in healthy donors. Study-wide findings and caveats: The likely explanation for a cluster of highly shared sequence variants was sequencing artifact. With DRB1 most and HLA-C fewest, TCR association rates differed between HLA loci in a later analysis. Later analysis identified about 18,000 TCR beta sequences associated with HLA alleles, using a false discovery rate threshold of 0.05.

PCR employed 60 Vbeta and 13 Jbeta primers. Per the study methods: About 9.9 million of the about 80 million unique TCR beta chains counted in a later analysis were shared. Repertoires were generated with immunoSEQ multiplex PCR, while TCRdb's copy carries only in-frame clones and drops some. Clonal size and the V and J genes are those of that table, whereas D and trimming came from the DNA. The sample lists roughly 140,000 clones, nearly 85% seen once, with roughly 3.4% in the top ten. Only a few counts were recorded for this clone. Antigen: not known. The V gene end was trimmed by 3 bases and the J gene end by 3 bases; junction bases not matched to a gene: 3. The CDR3 sequence is 14 residues long. Germline V CDR1 and CDR2: SGHNT, YENEEA.

This clonotype was obtained from a male donor in good health and CMV-seronegative. Sequences were obtained from PBMCs. The chain joins TRBV11-3 to TRBJ2-3; TRBD1 matches at 7 bases. The CDR3 DNA reads as TGTGCCAGCAGCTTGAGACAGGGTACAGATACGCAGTATTTT. Translating gives CASSLRQGTDTQYF.